This T cell receptor (beta chain) was recorded in a study of blood T cell repertoires in COVID-19. Study in general: Specimens from acute and convalescent COVID-19 originated in the United States, Italy and Spain.

Source study methods: Estimation of nucleated cell counts was performed using reference gene primer amplification. Here immunoSEQ multiplex PCR was the method, and the copy in TCRdb shows in-frame clones only, minus some. D and trimming come from the DNA, and the V and J calls and clone size come from that table. The sample has 30,000 to 40,000 clones; about nine tenths are singletons. From germline, CDR1 is SGHKS and CDR2 YYEKEE (reference sequence). The CDR3 loop spans 15 amino acids. V was clipped by 0 bases and J by 4 bases; unmatched bases: 4. The sequenced sample was peripheral blood. The J gene is TRBJ2-5, the V gene TRBV5-5; TRBD1 matches 9 bases. This receptor was obtained from a woman over 75 with acute or convalescent COVID-19. CDR3 nucleotides: TGTGCCAGCAGCTTGGGGAGGACAGGGGCAGAGACCCAGTACTTC. Translating gives CASSLGRTGAETQYF.